A selection of T cell receptor beta chains follows, all from one sample in a study of T cells in Graves' hyperthyroidism and ophthalmopathy. MiXCR, run by TCRdb on the multiplex PCR reads, gives a single entry per CDR3 protein. This sample has hundreds of thousands of distinct CDR3 sequences, with 18% found just once. The sample consisted of blood. These receptor sequences come from a woman between 50 and 59 years old with Graves' hyperthyroidism that later progressed to Graves' ophthalmopathy. Both conserved end residues are part of each CDR3. A D gene is named only where the DNA matches it firmly. Clone size is not always given. Where it is, it says once, few, many or a class for expanded clones.

NA	TRBD1	TRBV6-2/TRBV6-3	TRBJ2-2	CASMDREYTGELFF	TGTGCCTCGATGGACAGGGAATACACCGGGGAGCTGTTTTTT
NA	NA	TRBV29-1	TRBJ2-1	CSARAGISYEQFF	TGCAGCGCCCGGGCTGGCATCTCCTACGAGCAGTTCTTC
NA	NA	TRBV27	TRBJ2-6	CASSVNPGANVLTF	TGTGCCAGCAGTGTAAACCCTGGGGCCAACGTCCTGACTTTC
NA	NA	TRBV14	TRBJ1-3	CASSQDSTRNTIYF	TGTGCCAGCAGCCAAGATTCAACGCGGAACACCATATATTTT
many	NA	TRBV3-1	TRBJ1-1	CASSLGLDEAFF	TGTGCCAGCAGCTTAGGACTAGATGAAGCTTTCTTT
many	NA	TRBV18	TRBJ1-1	CASSPRDPASMGPEAFF	TGTGCCAGCTCACCGAGGGATCCAGCATCGATGGGTCCTGAAGCTTTCTTT
NA	NA	TRBV20-1	TRBJ2-5	CSARPYGGWETQYF	TGCAGTGCTAGACCTTACGGGGGCTGGGAGACCCAGTACTTC
few	NA	TRBV2	TRBJ1-1	CASTRLGVYTEAFF	TGTGCCAGCACCCGCCTGGGGGTTTACACTGAAGCTTTCTTT
many	TRBD1	TRBV3-1	TRBJ1-6	CASSSRQGQGSPLHF	TGTGCCAGCAGCTCCCGACAGGGCCAAGGTTCACCCCTCCACTTT
NA	TRBD1	TRBV20-1	TRBJ2-7	CSAPVRTGGLFGGEQYF	TGCAGTGCCCCCGTTAGGACAGGGGGCTTATTCGGGGGCGAGCAGTACTTC
few	NA	TRBV11-2	TRBJ1-2	CTSSFPSYGYTF	TGTACCAGCAGCTTCCCTTCGTATGGCTACACCTTC
NA	NA	TRBV7-2	TRBJ1-4	CASSLLAGPLLATNEKLFF	TGTGCCAGCAGCTTACTAGCAGGGCCCCTACTCGCAACTAATGAAAAACTGTTTTTT
many	NA	TRBV18	TRBJ1-1	CASSPITEAFF	TGTGCCAGCTCGCCCATCACTGAAGCTTTCTTT
NA	NA	TRBV12-3/TRBV12-4	TRBJ1-3	CASTLGSTNSGNTIYF	TGTGCCAGCACCCTTGGTAGCACCAACTCTGGAAACACCATATATTTT
few	NA	TRBV3-1	TRBJ1-3	CASSQSPISGNTIYF	TGTGCCAGCAGCCAGAGTCCGATTTCTGGAAACACCATATATTTT
few	NA	TRBV7-9	TRBJ1-1	CASSSGVGVNTEAFF	TGTGCCAGCAGCTCGGGTGTAGGAGTGAACACTGAAGCTTTCTTT
few	NA	TRBV7-9	TRBJ2-3	CASSAAGLSSTDTQYF	TGTGCCAGCAGCGCCGCGGGGCTTAGTAGCACAGATACGCAGTATTTT
NA	NA	TRBV4-1	TRBJ1-2	CASSQSSNDGYTF	TGCGCCAGCAGCCAAAGTTCCAACGATGGCTACACCTTC
many	NA	TRBV12-3/TRBV12-4	TRBJ1-1	CASSLSMNTEAFF	TGTGCCAGCAGCCTATCTATGAACACTGAAGCTTTCTTT
few	NA	TRBV4-2	TRBJ1-2	CASSQEAETGTHGYTF	TGTGCCAGCAGCCAAGAGGCTGAAACAGGCACACACGGCTACACCTTC
NA	TRBD1	TRBV11-3	TRBJ1-1	CASSPRQGDHTEAFF	TGTGCCAGCAGCCCGAGACAGGGGGATCACACTGAAGCTTTCTTT
many	TRBD1	TRBV5-1	TRBJ2-7	CASSTGQYSYEQYF	TGCGCCAGCAGCACGGGACAGTACTCCTACGAGCAGTACTTC
NA	TRBD2	TRBV5-1	TRBJ2-7	CASSPGTSAFFSYEQYF	TGCGCCAGCAGCCCCGGGACTAGCGCCTTCTTCTCCTACGAGCAGTACTTC
many	NA	TRBV3-1	TRBJ1-1	CASSQTGIEAFF	TGTGCCAGCAGCCAAACCGGGATTGAAGCTTTCTTT
many	NA	TRBV3-1	TRBJ1-2	CASSQPQGRSGYTF	TGTGCCAGCAGCCAGCCGCAGGGAAGGTCTGGCTACACCTTC
few	NA	TRBV10-3	TRBJ2-3	CATDSAGTDTQYF	TGTGCCACCGACTCTGCCGGCACAGATACGCAGTATTTT
NA	NA	TRBV5-6	TRBJ2-7	CASSGTITYYEQYF	TGTGCCAGCAGCGGGACGATCACATACTACGAGCAGTACTTC
few	NA	TRBV7-8	TRBJ2-5	CASSLAVGLAETQYF	TGTGCCAGCAGCTTAGCTGTCGGGCTAGCAGAGACCCAGTACTTC
few	NA	TRBV20-1	TRBJ2-6	CSARMSAGASGANVLTF	TGCAGTGCTAGGATGTCGGCGGGGGCCTCTGGGGCCAACGTCCTGACTTTC
few	NA	TRBV6-1	TRBJ2-7	CASKTMTGPSYEQYF	TGTGCCAGCAAGACAATGACGGGGCCTTCCTACGAGCAGTACTTC
many	NA	TRBV11-2	TRBJ1-2	CASSLVSPGDYGYTF	TGTGCCAGCAGCTTAGTTTCACCTGGGGACTATGGCTACACCTTC
few	NA	TRBV20-1	TRBJ2-3	CSARDRGGGWTDTQYF	TGCAGTGCTAGAGATAGGGGAGGGGGGTGGACAGATACGCAGTATTTT
few	NA	TRBV20-1	TRBJ1-2	CSAAWHLLGRYGYTF	TGCAGTGCTGCGTGGCACCTTCTTGGGCGCTATGGCTACACCTTC
many	TRBD1	TRBV6-5	TRBJ1-2	CASSYTGQGAGGYTF	TGTGCCAGCAGTTACACGGGACAGGGGGCAGGAGGCTACACCTTC
NA	TRBD1	TRBV6-1	TRBJ2-7	CASRRQGDYEQYF	TGTGCCAGCAGGAGACAGGGTGACTACGAGCAGTACTTC
NA	NA	TRBV5-5	TRBJ1-6	CASSLGPLSSNSPLHF	TGTGCCAGCAGCTTGGGGCCCCTTAGTTCTAATTCACCCCTCCACTTT
few	NA	TRBV24-1	TRBJ2-6	CATSGGSGANVLTF	TGTGCCACCAGTGGGGGTTCTGGGGCCAACGTCCTGACTTTC
NA	TRBD1	TRBV11-2	TRBJ2-2	CASSIDRGGELFF	TGTGCCAGCAGCATCGACAGGGGTGGGGAGCTGTTTTTT
NA	TRBD1	TRBV12-3/TRBV12-4	TRBJ2-3	CASSLRGQGLRDTQYF	TGTGCCAGCAGTTTACGGGGACAGGGGTTGAGAGATACGCAGTATTTT
NA	NA	TRBV5-1	TRBJ1-5	CASKDPDSNQPQHF	TGCGCCAGCAAGGACCCAGATAGCAATCAGCCCCAGCATTTT
NA	NA	TRBV10-1	TRBJ2-5	CASSRTLGETQYF	TGCGCCAGCAGTAGGACTTTAGGGGAGACCCAGTACTTC
few	NA	TRBV9	TRBJ1-2	CASSSEPGRTYGYTF	TGTGCCAGCAGCTCCGAACCGGGCAGGACCTATGGCTACACCTTC
NA	NA	TRBV3-1	TRBJ1-4	CASSQDSWGEKLFF	TGTGCCAGCAGCCAAGACAGCTGGGGTGAAAAACTGTTTTTT
many	NA	TRBV3-1	TRBJ1-1	CASSQPSRVVAFF	TGTGCCAGCAGCCAACCCTCGCGCGTGGTCGCTTTCTTT
few	TRBD1	TRBV25-1	TRBJ2-7	CASSPSRGRGFFYEQYF	TGTGCCAGCAGCCCCTCTCGAGGCAGGGGGTTCTTTTACGAGCAGTACTTC
NA	TRBD1	TRBV4-3	TRBJ2-3	CASSQDWDRGWGADTQYF	TGCGCCAGCAGCCAAGACTGGGACAGGGGGTGGGGCGCAGATACGCAGTATTTT
NA	NA	TRBV29-1	TRBJ2-7	CSVGATLARSYEQYF	TGCAGCGTTGGAGCTACCTTGGCACGGTCCTACGAGCAGTACTTC
NA	NA	TRBV2	TRBJ1-5	CASSEWGRGSQPQHF	TGTGCCAGCAGTGAGTGGGGTAGGGGAAGTCAGCCCCAGCATTTT
NA	NA	TRBV28	TRBJ1-1	CASSRTVDTEAFF	TGTGCCAGCAGCCGGACAGTCGACACTGAAGCTTTCTTT
NA	TRBD2	TRBV11-2	TRBJ2-1	CASSLRSGGVVMDEQFF	TGTGCCAGCAGCTTACGGAGCGGGGGCGTCGTAATGGATGAGCAGTTCTTC
few	TRBD2	TRBV9	TRBJ2-1	CASSVGGGTNEQFF	TGTGCCAGCAGCGTCGGCGGGGGTACCAATGAGCAGTTCTTC
many	TRBD1	TRBV7-9	TRBJ1-1	CASSLDPGQGSMRAFF	TGTGCCAGCAGCTTGGATCCGGGACAGGGCAGCATGCGGGCTTTCTTT
many	NA	TRBV12-3/TRBV12-4	TRBJ1-2	CASTSPYGYTF	TGTGCCAGCACTTCCCCGTATGGCTACACCTTC
NA	TRBD1	TRBV29-1	TRBJ2-1	CSVDEPGTGVYNEQFF	TGCAGCGTTGACGAACCCGGGACAGGGGTTTACAATGAGCAGTTCTTC
many	NA	TRBV10-3	TRBJ2-5	CAISEKLRKQETQYF	TGTGCCATCAGTGAAAAGCTACGCAAACAAGAGACCCAGTACTTC
NA	NA	TRBV5-5	TRBJ1-4	CASSLDRVRDGEKLFF	TGTGCCAGCAGCTTGGATCGGGTTAGGGATGGGGAAAAACTGTTTTTT
few	NA	TRBV6-2/TRBV6-3	TRBJ1-6	CASSYSEGKNPQSPLHF	TGTGCCAGCAGTTATAGTGAGGGGAAGAATCCACAGTCACCCCTCCACTTT
few	TRBD1	TRBV6-2/TRBV6-3	TRBJ2-3	CASNRGDTQYF	TGTGCCAGCAACAGGGGTGATACGCAGTATTTT
few	NA	TRBV2	TRBJ2-5	CASSRGQGTQYF	TGTGCCAGCAGCAGGGGACAAGGGACCCAGTACTTC